These 31 T cell receptor beta chains came from one sample sequenced in a study of molecular identifiers for immune sequencing clone quantification. TCRdb re-called the PCR reads with MiXCR, one entry per CDR3 protein. Of roughly 86,000 distinct CDR3 sequences in the sample, around 17% were seen once. Sequencing was done on a sample of naive CD8+ T cells from blood, with Jurkat cell RNA spiked in. Documented subset: FACS-sorted CD8+CD4-CCR7+CD45RA+ naive T cells. The receptors derive from a human donor in good health. Some libraries in this study had Jurkat cell RNA spiked in.

This clonotype was observed many times. The chain links TRBV11-3 to TRBJ1-1, with D perhaps TRBD1 (5 bases). Germline CDR1 reads SGHNT; CDR2 reads YENEEA. This CDR3 region has 14 residues. V was trimmed by 5 bases and J by 5 bases, leaving 15 bases between them. The CDR3 DNA follows: TGTGCCAGCAGCACAGGAGGGGAATTTACTGAAGCTTTCTTT. It is translated as CASSTGGEFTEAFF.

This clonotype was seen at least ten times. The chain is built from TRBV12-5 and TRBJ2-7, with a tentative D call TRBD2 (5 bases). Per the germline V gene, CDR1 is LGHNT and CDR2 is FRNRAP. This CDR3 spans 13 amino acids. V gave up 5 bases and J gave up 1 base, with 9 bases separating them. For the CDR3, the DNA is TGTGCTAGTGGTCAAGGACTGTCCTACGAGCAGTACTTC. Translated: CASGQGLSYEQYF.

This clonotype was observed at least ten times. The chain carries TRBV28 and TRBJ1-4, with D possibly being TRBD1 (6 bases). Germline CDR1 MDHEN, CDR2 SYDVKM. The CDR3 is made up of 13 amino acids. Trimming pared 7 bases from V and 7 bases from J, leaving 13 bases between. CDR3 sequence (DNA): TGTGCCAGCAAGGGCAGGGGTAGTGAAAAACTGTTTTTT. This translates into CASKGRGSEKLFF.

In this sample, this clonotype turned up a few times. The V gene is TRBV20-1, the J gene TRBJ2-7, with 8 positions matching TRBD2. Germline CDR1 DFQATT, CDR2 SNEGSKA (reference sequence). J gave up 0 bases and V 0 bases, and 13 bases lay outside the gene matches. This CDR3 contains 18 residues. CDR3 amino acids: CSARDAVLAGLSSYEQYF. The CDR3 bases are TGCAGTGCTAGAGATGCTGTTCTAGCGGGTTTAAGCTCCTACGAGCAGTACTTC.

For this clonotype: This could be a read error, since a much larger clone is one nucleotide away. The V call is TRBV18, the J call TRBJ2-7; perhaps TRBD2 as D (6 bases). The CDR3 runs 15 residues. Germline CDR1 is KGHSH and CDR2 is LQKENI. The germline V and J ends were trimmed by 6 bases and 2 bases, with 17 bases remaining between them. The CDR3 coding sequence is TGTGCCAGCTCCCAGTCGGGGGAGTCGGCCTACGAGCAGTACTTC. Translated, it gives CASSQSGESAYEQYF.

In the case of this clonotype: This may be a read error: a much more frequent sequence differs by one nucleotide. The CDR3 end shows no conserved phenylalanine or tryptophan, and so a read error is likely. The rearrangement links TRBV12-5 to TRBJ1-2; no clear D gene. Trimming took off 7 bases at V and 8 bases at J, with 23 bases between the two ends. In germline, CDR1 is LGHNT, CDR2 FRNRAP. This CDR3 has 15 amino acids. The CDR3: CASASPGDSLSGYTS. The CDR3 nucleotides are TGTGCTAGTGCTTCCCCGGGAGATAGCCTTTCCGGCTACACCTCC.

This clonotype was picked up a small number of times. This may be a read error, as it is one base from a much larger clone. The V call is TRBV6-4, the J call TRBJ2-1; 11 bases line up with TRBD2. The CDR3 totals 19 residues. With V trimmed by 1 base and J by 7 bases, 15 bases remained unmatched. Germline values: CDR1 MRHNA, CDR2 SNTAGT. CDR3: CASSDFRLAGRFRRNEQFF. The CDR3, as DNA: TGTGCCAGCAGTGACTTCAGACTAGCGGGACGCTTCCGGCGGAATGAGCAGTTCTTC.

This clonotype was seen many times. This chain joins TRBV9 and TRBJ2-3; D perhaps matches TRBD2 (6 bases). Trimming stripped 0 bases from V and 2 bases from J, with 7 bases between. CDR1 SGDLS and CDR2 YYNGEE come from the germline V gene. This CDR3 is 14 amino acids long. CDR3 bases: TGTGCCAGCAGCGTAGCGGGGGTCACAGATACGCAGTATTTT. Translated: CASSVAGVTDTQYF.

The V call is TRBV6-1, the J call TRBJ2-3; tentatively, D is TRBD2 (6 bases). CDR1 is MNHNS, CDR2 SASEGT, per germline. This CDR3 comprises 14 residues. V was shortened by 8 bases and J by 0 bases, with 12 bases between the two germline ends. The CDR3 here is CASWFSGSTDTQYF. In DNA form, the CDR3 reads TGTGCCAGCTGGTTTAGCGGAAGCACAGATACGCAGTATTTT.

Turning to this clonotype: One base away lies a much larger clone, so this may be a sequencing read error. The J gene is TRBJ1-1, the V gene TRBV6-2 or TRBV6-3; tentative D call: TRBD1 (5 bases). The CDR3 extends over 18 amino acids. The V gene's germline CDR1 is MNHEY and CDR2 SVGEGT. This chain's CDR3 is CASSYSNAWGSMNTEALF. The CDR3 coding sequence is TGTGCCAGCAGTTACTCGAACGCGTGGGGCAGTATGAACACTGAAGCTCTCTTT.

This clonotype was recorded many times. This chain connects TRBV5-5 to TRBJ1-1; maybe TRBD1 (5 bases). Germline CDR1 SGHKS, CDR2 YYEKEE (reference sequence). CDR3 length: 13 amino acids. The CDR3 region has the DNA TGTGGAGCACAGGCAGATATGAACACTGAAGCTTTCTTT. Its protein product is CGAQADMNTEAFF.

In regard to this clonotype: The CDR3 carries no conserved terminal phenylalanine or tryptophan, so it likely arises from a read error. This chain links TRBV9 with TRBJ2-2; D remains ambiguous. CDR1 and CDR2 from the germline V gene are SGDLS and YYNGEE. V lost 0 bases and J lost 4, with 13 bases in between. There are 16 residues in the CDR3. The CDR3 loop reads CASSVGPGSSTGELFS. The CDR3, as DNA: TGTGCCAGCAGCGTAGGACCAGGCTCGAGCACCGGGGAGCTGTTTTCT.

The sample holds many counts of this clonotype. The chain recombines TRBV6-2 or TRBV6-3 with TRBJ2-1, with D unresolved. This CDR3 has 15 residues. Germline V CDR1 and CDR2: MNHEY, SVGEGT. V lost 6 bases, J lost 0 bases, and 12 bases lay in between. This chain's CDR3 is CASSPKRSSYNEQFF. The CDR3 coding sequence is TGTGCCAGCAGCCCTAAAAGGAGCTCCTACAATGAGCAGTTCTTC.

The chain couples TRBV7-6 to TRBJ2-3; D unresolved. Germline values: CDR1 SGHVS, CDR2 FNYEAQ. V shed 5 bases and J shed 3 bases, with 21 bases lying between them. CDR3 length: 17 residues. Here the CDR3 DNA reads TGTGCCAGCAGCCCCCTTCCCTGGGATCATTCGACAGATACGCAGTATTTT. As protein: CASSPLPWDHSTDTQYF.

The rearrangement uses TRBV28 and TRBJ1-5; TRBD1 might be the D (6 bases). CDR3 length: 15 residues. CDR1 and CDR2 (germline): MDHEN, SYDVKM. The V gene lost 6 bases and the J gene lost 4 bases, with 16 bases spanning the gap. The CDR3 here is CASSFGGPPNQPQHF. In DNA, the CDR3 is TGTGCCAGCAGCTTTGGGGGGCCTCCGAATCAGCCCCAGCATTTT.

There are many counts of this clonotype. The chain has TRBV12-3 or TRBV12-4 and TRBJ2-3, with D possibly being TRBD1 or TRBD2 (6 bases each). The CDR3 has 15 amino acids. V lost 6 bases and J lost 2, with 15 bases in between. For the CDR3, the DNA is TGTGCCAGCAGCTTGGAGGGGGGCCCCACAGATACGCAGTATTTT. Protein sequence: CASSLEGGPTDTQYF.

This clonotype came up many times. The chain links TRBV19 to TRBJ2-7; 8 bases align to TRBD1. The germline gives CDR1 LNHDA, CDR2 SQIVND (reference sequence). Trimming removed 5 bases from V and 4 bases from J; junction bases left unmatched: 7. The CDR3 is 14 residues long. The DNA of the CDR3 is TGTGCCAGTAGTTTTGGACAGGGAAGGTACGAGCAGTACTTC. As protein: CASSFGQGRYEQYF.

This clonotype was seen many times. This rearrangement joins TRBV27 to TRBJ1-1; D is unclear. CDR1 and CDR2 (germline): MNHEY, SMNVEV (reference sequence). The germline V and J ends were trimmed by 5 bases and 8 bases, with 12 bases remaining between them. The CDR3 runs to 12 residues. CDR3 protein: CASSIPGGEAFF. The CDR3 DNA reads as TGTGCCAGCAGTATACCGGGCGGAGAAGCTTTCTTT.

This clonotype has a count of ten or more. The chain combines TRBV5-6 with TRBJ2-7; 7 bases agree with TRBD1. V dropped 3 bases and J dropped 3; count of bases not matched to a gene: 3. The CDR3 is made up of 13 amino acids. CDR1 is SGHDT and CDR2 is YYEEEE in the germline V gene. The CDR3 reads CASSWDRYYEQYF. CDR3 bases: TGTGCCAGCAGCTGGGACAGATACTACGAGCAGTACTTC.

The table lists this clonotype with many counts. The rearrangement links TRBV29-1 to TRBJ2-1, with 9 positions matching TRBD2. J was trimmed by 0 bases and V by 1 base; bases with no gene match: 4. Per germline, CDR1 SQVTM and CDR2 ANQGSEA. The CDR3 consists of 16 residues. CDR3 loop: CSVEGLADSSYNEQFF. DNA for the CDR3: TGCAGCGTTGAAGGACTAGCGGATAGCTCCTACAATGAGCAGTTCTTC.

This clonotype showed up many times. The chain is built from TRBV29-1 and TRBJ2-1, with 8 bases fitting TRBD1. The CDR3 covers 15 residues. V trimming: 3 bases; J trimming: 4 bases; junction bases outside the gene matches: 8. The germline gives CDR1 SQVTM, CDR2 ANQGSEA. CDR3 sequence reads: CSVEGQGARYNEQFF. DNA of the CDR3: TGCAGCGTTGAGGGCCAGGGGGCAAGGTACAATGAGCAGTTCTTC.

A word on this clonotype: This may come from a read error, since a much larger clone is one base off. V usage is TRBV7-9 and J usage is TRBJ2-1; D might be TRBD1 or TRBD2, each matching 5 bases. V lost 5 bases and J lost 1, with 18 bases in between. Per germline, CDR1 SEHNR and CDR2 FQNEAQ (reference sequence). This CDR3 comprises 17 residues. This chain's CDR3 is CASSQGWGAGSYNEQFF. CDR3 DNA: TGTGCCAGCAGCCAGGGCTGGGGAGCCGGTTCCTACAATGAGCAGTTCTTC.

This clonotype was detected only a few times. The chain is built from TRBV4-3 and TRBJ2-7; tentative D call: TRBD2 (6 bases). This CDR3 has 17 amino acids. V lost 1 base and J lost 0, with 16 bases in between. Germline V lookup: CDR1 LGHNA, CDR2 YSLEER. The CDR3 loop is CASSQVTSGLTSYEQYF. CDR3 in DNA: TGCGCCAGCAGCCAAGTAACAAGCGGGTTAACCTCCTACGAGCAGTACTTC.

This clonotype was detected many times. The chain is built from TRBV5-6 and TRBJ2-3, with unresolved D. The germline V and J ends were trimmed by 0 bases and 4 bases, with 9 bases remaining between them. This CDR3 is built from 14 residues. Per germline, CDR1 SGHDT and CDR2 YYEEEE. The chain's CDR3 is CASSLAAGPDTQYF. The CDR3 DNA is TGTGCCAGCAGCTTGGCCGCAGGCCCAGATACGCAGTATTTT.

This clonotype turned up a few times. The V and J genes are TRBV29-1 and TRBJ2-7; D gene unclear. Germline V gives CDR1 SQVTM, CDR2 ANQGSEA. The CDR3 contains 12 residues. The ends were cut back, 2 bases at V and 0 bases at J, with 5 bases in the middle. The CDR3 nucleotides are TGCAGCGTTGAACACAGCTCCTACGAGCAGTACTTC. It is translated as CSVEHSSYEQYF.

The chain is built from TRBV12-3 or TRBV12-4 and TRBJ2-7; D possibly corresponds to TRBD1 (5 bases). The CDR3 is made up of 16 amino acids. The ends were cut back, 1 base at V and 6 bases at J, with 19 bases in the middle. The DNA of the CDR3 is TGTGCCAGCAGTTTAGTAGTTGGCAGGGCAATCGGCGAGCAGTACTTC. The encoded protein is CASSLVVGRAIGEQYF.

Comments on this clonotype: A much larger clone is a single base away; this may be a read error. This chain links TRBV18 with TRBJ1-3, with TRBD1 identical over 10 bases. CDR3 length: 16 amino acids. Per germline, CDR1 KGHSH and CDR2 LQKENI. CDR3 region: CASSPPGQGIGNTTYF. In nucleotides, the CDR3 is TGTGCCAGCTCACCTCCGGGACAGGGGATCGGAAACACCACATATTTT. The full variable domain, rest sourced from reference TRBV18 and TRBJ1-3, is NAGVMQNPRHLVRRRGQEARLRCSPMKGHSHVYWYRQLPEEGLKFMVYLQKENIIDESGMPKERFSAEFPKEGPSILRIQQVVRGDSAAYFCASSPPGQGIGNTTYFGEGSWLTVV.

This clonotype was found many times. The gene calls are TRBV11-2 and TRBJ2-7, with 10 bases identical to TRBD1. CDR1 is SGHAT, CDR2 FQNNGV, per germline. The ends lost 5 bases at V and 3 bases at J; junction bases unmatched: 7. This CDR3 comprises 15 residues. The CDR3 protein is CASSERGDRGYEQYF. CDR3 nucleotide sequence: TGTGCCAGCAGCGAAAGAGGGGACAGGGGCTACGAGCAGTACTTC.

About this clonotype itself: This may be a read error, as it is one base from a much larger clone. The chain links TRBV7-2 to TRBJ2-7; 11 bases are a match to TRBD2. The CDR3 sequence is 17 residues long. The junction had 18 bases not matched to a gene; V was cut back by 7 bases and J by 7 bases. The germline V gene has CDR1 SGHTA and CDR2 FQGNSA. CDR3 sequence: CASIRDRTIAGGGEQYF. For the CDR3, the DNA is TGTGCCAGCATCCGGGACAGGACTATAGCGGGAGGGGGAGAGCAGTACTTC.

The V and J genes are TRBV11-2 and TRBJ1-2, with D tentatively TRBD1 (6 bases). The CDR3 contains 14 residues. Germline CDR1 and CDR2: SGHAT and FQNNGV. V was shortened by 2 bases and J by 5 bases, with 12 bases between the two germline ends. CDR3 in amino acids: CASSLIGTNYGYTF. The CDR3 bases are TGTGCCAGCAGCTTAATTGGGACAAATTATGGCTACACCTTC.

This clonotype was counted between two and nine times. Given the absence of the conserved phenylalanine or tryptophan at the CDR3 end, a read error is likely. No DNA is shown, since the ends of the CDR3 on it are uncertain; the CDR3 is the one TCRdb lists. The chain joins TRBV29-1 to TRBJ2-3; the table assigns TRBD2, which was not confirmed against the DNA. The CDR3 comprises 15 residues, both ends counted. The germline CDR1 and CDR2 sequences are SQVTM and ANQGSEA. CDR3 region: CSVEDYSGRVDTQYL.